These 9 T cell receptor beta chains were sequenced from one sample in a study of beta chain features in type 1 diabetes (dated by TCRdb to the late 2010s). Library prep was done by the immunoSEQ multiplex PCR assay. The entire isolated RNA was reverse transcribed using the High Capacity cDNA Reverse Transcription Kit, and thus expressed TCRB transcripts were sequenced. TCRdb limited this immuneACCESS table to in-frame rearrangements with V and J called. A share of clones is missing; checked studies link under half to unresolved V genes, and the rest is unexplained. Counted in this sample were around 350,000 clones; approximately 12% of them appeared once. The ten largest account for around 0.015% of the sample. The source material was naive CD4+ T cells from blood. The intended sense of this specimen's cell subset or site label: true naive CD4+ T cells. These receptors originate from a man between 18 and 29 years old in good health.

V usage is TRBV4-2 and J usage is TRBJ1-2, with D tentatively TRBD1 (5 bases). Trimming pared 5 bases from V and 5 bases from J, leaving 18 bases between. Germline V gives CDR1 LGHNA, CDR2 YNFKEQ. This CDR3 region has 15 residues. This CDR3 is CASSLAATVKYGYTF. CDR3 coding DNA: TGTGCCAGCAGCTTGGCTGCGACAGTGAAGTATGGCTACACCTTC.

The chain has TRBV11-3 and TRBJ1-5; D is uncertain. The CDR3 is 10 residues long. V lost 8 bases and J lost 6, with 5 bases in between. Germline assignment: CDR1 SGHNT and CDR2 YENEEA. The CDR3 bases are TGTGCCAGCCCAATTCAGCCCCAGCATTTT. Amino acid sequence: CASPIQPQHF.

This chain joins TRBV7-6 and TRBJ2-1, with unresolved D. Between the trimmed V and J ends, which lost 3 bases and 8 bases, there was a span of 11 bases. The CDR3 loop spans 13 amino acids. Per the germline V gene, CDR1 is SGHVS and CDR2 is FNYEAQ. The CDR3 loop is CASSFTLGDEQFF. CDR3 in DNA: TGTGCCAGCAGCTTTACCCTAGGAGATGAGCAGTTCTTC.

The chain has TRBV27 and TRBJ2-6; TRBD1 matches 9 bases. V was clipped by 4 bases and J by 2 bases; unmatched bases: 3. CDR3 length: 16 residues. Germline V gene lookup returns CDR1 MNHEY and CDR2 SMNVEV (reference sequence). CDR3 protein: CASSSTGGTGANVLTF. CDR3 coding DNA: TGTGCCAGCAGTTCAACAGGGGGCACTGGGGCCAACGTCCTGACTTTC.

This clone was picked up a small number of times. This chain connects TRBV5-6 to TRBJ2-3; tentative D call: TRBD1 (5 bases). Germline-derived CDR1 and CDR2 are SGHDT and YYEEEE. V was pared by 4 bases and J by 6 bases, with 12 bases between. The CDR3 covers 13 residues. CDR3 coding DNA: TGTGCCAGCAGCGACGTGTGGGGCGATACGCAGTATTTT. This codes for CASSDVWGDTQYF.

The gene calls are TRBV4-3 and TRBJ1-3; D is uncertain. The CDR3 runs 15 residues. V gave up 1 base and J gave up 0 bases, with 7 bases separating them. Germline loops: CDR1 LGHNA, CDR2 YSLEER. This chain's CDR3 is CASSQGRDSGNTIYF. CDR3 bases: TGCGCCAGCAGCCAAGGGAGAGACTCTGGAAACACCATATATTTT.

This clone was picked up a small number of times. J is TRBJ1-2 and V is TRBV28; a possible D gene is TRBD1 (6 bases). CDR1 is MDHEN, CDR2 SYDVKM, per germline. Trimming cost V 4 bases and J 6 bases, with 12 bases left between them. The CDR3 extends over 13 amino acids. In nucleotides, the CDR3 is TGTGCCAGCAGTTCAACAGGGCGGGATGGCTACACCTTC. Translating gives CASSSTGRDGYTF.

This clone was counted between two and nine times. V is TRBV4-3 and J is TRBJ2-1; 11 bases fit TRBD2. J gave up 6 bases and V 8 bases, and 3 bases lay outside the gene matches. Germline V gene lookup returns CDR1 LGHNA and CDR2 YSLEER. This CDR3 spans 13 amino acids. The CDR3 sequence: CASGTSGGNEQFF. In nucleotides, the CDR3 is TGCGCCAGCGGGACTAGCGGAGGCAATGAGCAGTTCTTC.

The genes are TRBV30 and TRBJ2-7; perhaps TRBD1 as D (5 bases). This CDR3 region has 13 residues. V was cut by 2 bases and J by 3 bases, with 11 bases left in between. The V gene's germline CDR1 is GTSNPN and CDR2 SVGIG (reference sequence). The CDR3 DNA is TGTGCCTGGAGTTCAGGGCGCCTCTACGAGCAGTACTTC. It codes for CAWSSGRLYEQYF.